This T cell receptor beta chain was recorded in a study of T cells after yellow fever vaccination. Turning to the study itself: SMART-Seq v4 Ultra Low Input served to prepare low-cell-number fractions.

This clonotype was seen at least ten times. TCRdb recomputed calls from the 5' RACE reads with MiXCR, one row per CDR3 protein. The sample has roughly 340,000 distinct CDR3 sequences; approximately 4% are singletons. The TCR originated in a man aged 18 to 30 who received the YFV17D yellow fever vaccine. The sequenced sample was PBMCs, obtained 5 days after the yellow fever booster vaccination.

The CDR3 DNA reads TGTGCCAGCAGTGAAAGCAGGGAAGACTATGGCTACACCTTC. Protein product: CASSESREDYGYTF. The chain joins TRBV6-1 to TRBJ1-2; D is possibly TRBD1 (5 bases). V shed 2 bases and J shed 3 bases, with 10 bases lying between them. Germline V CDR1 and CDR2: MNHNS, SASEGT. The CDR3 is made up of 14 amino acids.